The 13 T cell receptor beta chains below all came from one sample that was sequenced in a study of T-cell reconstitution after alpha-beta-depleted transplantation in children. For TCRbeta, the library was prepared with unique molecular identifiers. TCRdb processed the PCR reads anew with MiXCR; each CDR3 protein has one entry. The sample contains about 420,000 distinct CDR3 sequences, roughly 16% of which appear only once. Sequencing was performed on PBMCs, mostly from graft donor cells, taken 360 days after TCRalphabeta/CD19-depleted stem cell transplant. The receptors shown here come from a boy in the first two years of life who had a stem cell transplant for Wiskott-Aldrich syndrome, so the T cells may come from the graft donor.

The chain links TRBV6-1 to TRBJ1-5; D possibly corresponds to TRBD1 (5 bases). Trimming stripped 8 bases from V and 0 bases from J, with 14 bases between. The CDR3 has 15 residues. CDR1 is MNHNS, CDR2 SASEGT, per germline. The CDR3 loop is CASASGTPSNQPQHF. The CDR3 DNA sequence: TGTGCCAGCGCCTCCGGGACTCCTAGCAATCAGCCCCAGCATTTT.

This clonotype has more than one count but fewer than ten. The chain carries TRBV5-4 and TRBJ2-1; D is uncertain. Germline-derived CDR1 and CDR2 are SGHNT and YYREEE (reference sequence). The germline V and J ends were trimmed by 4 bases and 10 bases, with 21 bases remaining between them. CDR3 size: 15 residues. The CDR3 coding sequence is TGTGCCAGCAGCCCGGACCCAATGAGATCAGGCGAGCAGTTCTTC. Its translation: CASSPDPMRSGEQFF.

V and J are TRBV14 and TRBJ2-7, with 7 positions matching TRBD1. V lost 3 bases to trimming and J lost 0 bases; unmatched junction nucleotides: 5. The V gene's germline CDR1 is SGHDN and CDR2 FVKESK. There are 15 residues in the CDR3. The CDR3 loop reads CASSHRDSRSYEQYF. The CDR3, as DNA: TGTGCCAGCAGCCACCGGGACAGCCGCTCCTACGAGCAGTACTTC.

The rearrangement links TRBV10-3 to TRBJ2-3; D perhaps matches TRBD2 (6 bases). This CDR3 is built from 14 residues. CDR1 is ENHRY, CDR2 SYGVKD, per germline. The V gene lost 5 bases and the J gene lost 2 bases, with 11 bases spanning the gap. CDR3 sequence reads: CAISTGLYTDTQYF. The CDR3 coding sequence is TGTGCCATCAGTACGGGACTTTACACAGATACGCAGTATTTT.

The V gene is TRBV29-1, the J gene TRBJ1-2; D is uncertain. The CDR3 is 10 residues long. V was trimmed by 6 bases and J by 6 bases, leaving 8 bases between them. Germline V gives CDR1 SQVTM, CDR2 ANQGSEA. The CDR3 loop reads CSVAPDGYTF. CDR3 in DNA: TGCAGCGTCGCCCCCGATGGCTACACCTTC.

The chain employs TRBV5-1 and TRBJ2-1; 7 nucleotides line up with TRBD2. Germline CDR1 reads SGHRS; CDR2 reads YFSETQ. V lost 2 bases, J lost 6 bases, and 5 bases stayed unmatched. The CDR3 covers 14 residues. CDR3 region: CASSFGLVGNEQFF. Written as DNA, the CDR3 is TGCGCCAGCAGCTTCGGACTAGTAGGCAATGAGCAGTTCTTC.

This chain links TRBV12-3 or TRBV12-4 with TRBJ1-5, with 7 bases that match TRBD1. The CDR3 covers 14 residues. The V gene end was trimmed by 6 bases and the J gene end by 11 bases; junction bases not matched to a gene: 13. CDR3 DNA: TGTGCCAGCAGCCCTATAGGGGGCCTTTCGTCCCAGCATTTT. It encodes CASSPIGGLSSQHF.

The CDR3 loop is CASSQGPTRTGELFF. As DNA, the CDR3 is TGCGCCAGCAGCCAAGGGCCGACTAGGACCGGGGAGCTGTTTTTT. The chain links TRBV4-3 to TRBJ2-2; maybe TRBD2 (6 bases). The germline V gene encodes CDR1 LGHNA and CDR2 YSLEER. This CDR3 is built from 15 residues. V lost 1 base to trimming and J lost 5 bases, with 11 bases between them.

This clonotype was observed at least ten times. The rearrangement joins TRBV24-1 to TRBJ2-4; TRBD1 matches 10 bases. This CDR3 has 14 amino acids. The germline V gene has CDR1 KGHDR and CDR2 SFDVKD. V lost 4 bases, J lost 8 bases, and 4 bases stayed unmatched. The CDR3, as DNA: TGTGCCACCAGTGACCGCGGGACAGGGGACATTCAGTACTTC. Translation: CATSDRGTGDIQYF.

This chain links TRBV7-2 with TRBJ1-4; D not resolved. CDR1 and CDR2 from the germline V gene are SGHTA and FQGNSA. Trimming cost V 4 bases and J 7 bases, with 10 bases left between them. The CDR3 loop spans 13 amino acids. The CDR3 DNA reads TGTGCCAGCAGCTCCCGCCGGGGTGAAAAACTGTTTTTT. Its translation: CASSSRRGEKLFF.

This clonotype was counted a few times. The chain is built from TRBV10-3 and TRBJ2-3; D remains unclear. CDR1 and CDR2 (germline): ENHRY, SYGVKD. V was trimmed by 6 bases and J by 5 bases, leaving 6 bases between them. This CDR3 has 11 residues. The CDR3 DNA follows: TGTGCCATCAGGGCTTTAGATACGCAGTATTTT. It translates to CAIRALDTQYF.

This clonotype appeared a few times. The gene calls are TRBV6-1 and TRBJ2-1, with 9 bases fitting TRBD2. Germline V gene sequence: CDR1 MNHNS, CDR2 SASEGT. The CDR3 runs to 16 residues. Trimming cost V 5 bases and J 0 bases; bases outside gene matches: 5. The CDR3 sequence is CASSRFSGSSYNEQFF. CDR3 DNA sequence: TGTGCCAGCAGTCGGTTTAGCGGGAGCTCCTACAATGAGCAGTTCTTC.

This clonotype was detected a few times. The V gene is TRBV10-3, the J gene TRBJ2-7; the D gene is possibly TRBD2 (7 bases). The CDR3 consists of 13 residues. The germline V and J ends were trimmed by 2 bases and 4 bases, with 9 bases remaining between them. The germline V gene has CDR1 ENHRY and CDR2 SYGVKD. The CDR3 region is CAISERGGYEQYF. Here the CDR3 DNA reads TGTGCCATCAGTGAGAGGGGGGGTTACGAGCAGTACTTC.